This TCR beta chain was sequenced for a study of T cells in Graves' hyperthyroidism and ophthalmopathy. Study overall: Peripheral blood sampling occurred at initial diagnosis, before any treatment. General study findings and limits: It was a median around 6 months before onset that the model predicted ophthalmopathy.

Lactation, pregnancy, other autoimmune disease or uncontrolled infection excluded patients. For the diagnoses, clinical symptoms, serum thyroxine and TRAb, thyroid ultrasound and orbital computed tomography were used. The germline gives CDR1 PRHDT, CDR2 FYEKMQ (reference sequence). The CDR3 covers 17 residues. The V segment lost 5 bases and the J segment 2 bases; nucleotides outside the gene matches: 7. This clonotype was counted many times. The target antigen is unknown. The CDR3 regions of TCR beta were amplified from RNA transcripts. HTBI primers were employed in a first-round RT-PCR of the TCR CDR3. MiXCR was run by TCRdb on the multiplex PCR reads, yielding one entry per CDR3 protein. The sample lists around 390,000 distinct CDR3 sequences; approximately 15% were seen once.

This clonotype was obtained from a woman under 40 with Graves' ophthalmopathy. The chain couples TRBV13 to TRBJ1-3; TRBD1 matches at 12 bases. Specimen: blood. CDR3 bases: TGTGCCAGCAGCCCCAAGGGACAGGGGGCTGCTGGAAACACCATATATTTT. Protein product: CASSPKGQGAAGNTIYF. Complete variable domain (other parts from reference TRBV13 and TRBJ1-3): AAGVIQSPRHLIKEKRETATLKCYPIPRHDTVYWYQQGPGQDPQFLISFYEKMQSDKGSIPDRFSAQQFSDYHSELNMSSLELGDSALYFCASSPKGQGAAGNTIYFGEGSWLTVV.